The 21 T cell receptor beta chains listed next were all sequenced from one sample in a study of CD8+CD57+ T cells in acquired aplastic anemia. An expansion of CD8+CD57+ cells by flow cytometry had been shown in patients chosen for sequencing. Genomic DNA provided the template from which TCR beta VDJ and CDR3 profiles were obtained. MiXCR, run by TCRdb on the reads, gives a single entry per CDR3 protein. The data contain 200,000 or so distinct CDR3 sequences, approximately 50% of them singletons. Sample: sorted CD4+, CD8+, or CD8+CD57+ T cells (not recorded which) from PBMCs. These receptors were collected from a human donor with aplastic anemia.

The chain recombines TRBV19 with TRBJ2-7; TRBD1 agrees at 7 bases. The CDR3 spans 17 residues. After removal of 6 bases from V and 0 bases from J, the junction contained 14 bases not matched to a gene. Germline V lookup: CDR1 LNHDA, CDR2 SQIVND (reference sequence). The CDR3 DNA is TGTGCCAGTAGCGGAAATGGACAGGTTCGCTTCTCCTACGAGCAGTACTTC. Translating gives CASSGNGQVRFSYEQYF.

This clonotype was found many times. The V call is TRBV24-1, the J call TRBJ2-1, with D possibly matching TRBD1 (5 bases). The CDR3 is 17 amino acids. V was pared by 2 bases and J by 9 bases, with 22 bases between. CDR1 KGHDR and CDR2 SFDVKD come from the germline V gene. The CDR3 spells CATSDSLGRRGIAEQFF. CDR3 DNA sequence: TGTGCCACCAGTGATTCCTTGGGGCGTCGCGGTATTGCTGAGCAGTTCTTC.

This clonotype has a handful of counts. The chain recombines TRBV5-1 with TRBJ2-1, with 14 bases fitting TRBD2. The CDR3 contains 18 residues. V lost 0 bases, J lost 4 bases, and 6 bases stayed unmatched. Germline CDR1 and CDR2: SGHRS and YFSETQ. The CDR3 sequence is CASSLDGTSGSGYNEQFF. DNA of the CDR3: TGCGCCAGCAGCTTGGATGGGACTAGCGGGAGCGGGTACAATGAGCAGTTCTTC.

This chain links TRBV5-1 with TRBJ1-1; D unclear. The V end was cut by 4 bases, the J end by 6 bases, with 19 bases between. CDR3 length: 15 residues. The germline gives CDR1 SGHRS, CDR2 YFSETQ. The CDR3 bases are TGCGCCAGCAGCCCCAGTGGGGAATTGAGGGCTGAAGCTTTCTTT. Amino acid sequence: CASSPSGELRAEAFF. Complete variable domain (other parts from reference TRBV5-1 and TRBJ1-1): KAGVTQTPRYLIKTRGQQVTLSCSPISGHRSVSWYQQTPGQGLQFLFEYFSETQRNKGNFPGRFSGRQFSNSRSEMNVSTLELGDSALYLCASSPSGELRAEAFFGQGTRLTVV.

This clonotype was observed a few times. A read error is the likely source, as a far larger clone sits one nucleotide away. The chain couples TRBV7-9 to TRBJ1-3; D remains unclear. CDR3 length: 14 residues. Germline loops: CDR1 SEHNR, CDR2 FQNEAQ (reference sequence). The CDR3 sequence is CARSLGGSGNTIYF. The DNA of the CDR3 is TGTGCCCGCAGCCTCGGTGGCTCTGGAAACACCATATATTTT. Complete variable domain (other parts from reference TRBV7-9 and TRBJ1-3): DTGVSQNPRHKITKRGQNVTFRCDPISEHNRLYWYRQTLGQGPEFLTYFQNEAQLEKSRLLSDRFSAERPKGSFSTLEIQRTEQGDSAMYLCARSLGGSGNTIYFGEGSWLTVV.

This clonotype has a count of ten or more. J is TRBJ1-1 and V is TRBV5-1; 11 nucleotides align to TRBD1. Per germline, CDR1 SGHRS and CDR2 YFSETQ. The CDR3 consists of 14 residues. The J segment lost 4 bases and the V segment lost 5 bases, leaving 4 bases of the junction unmatched. The CDR3 region is CASSWDRGVTEAFF. CDR3 coding DNA: TGCGCCAGCAGTTGGGACAGGGGGGTCACTGAAGCTTTCTTT.

As regards this clonotype: Since a much larger clone is just one base distant, this may be a read error. The chain is built from TRBV7-9 and TRBJ1-4, with a tentative D call TRBD1 (6 bases). There are 15 residues in the CDR3. CDR1 is SEHNR, CDR2 FQNEAQ, per germline (reference sequence). V shed 5 bases and J shed 5 bases, with 15 bases lying between them. CDR3 nucleotide sequence: TGTGCCAGCAGCCCGGAGGGGGGTCCCAATGAAAAACTGTTTTTT. Translated: CASSPEGGPNEKLFF.

This clonotype came up many times. The chain is built from TRBV12-3 or TRBV12-4 and TRBJ1-1, with 9 positions matching TRBD1. This CDR3 has 16 residues. The V segment lost 3 bases and the J segment 4 bases; nucleotides outside the gene matches: 9. CDR3 loop: CASSFHRGRRSTEAFF. Written as DNA, the CDR3 is TGTGCCAGCAGTTTTCACAGGGGGCGACGGAGCACTGAAGCTTTCTTT.

V is TRBV7-6 and J is TRBJ1-1, with a tentative D call TRBD1 (6 bases). CDR1 and CDR2 from the germline V gene are SGHVS and FNYEAQ. The CDR3 consists of 16 residues. Trimming cost V 7 bases and J 0 bases, with 18 bases left between them. This CDR3 is CASTHFGGSVNTEAFF. CDR3 sequence (DNA): TGTGCCAGCACCCACTTCGGGGGCTCGGTGAACACTGAAGCTTTCTTT.

Many counts were recorded for this clonotype. The chain employs TRBV20-1 and TRBJ1-5; 9 bases agree with TRBD1. V gave up 5 bases and J gave up 5 bases; unmatched junction bases: 13. From germline, CDR1 is DFQATT and CDR2 SNEGSKA (reference sequence). This CDR3 spans 16 amino acids. The CDR3 region has the DNA TGCAGTGCTTCCGGGACAGGGAGTGTAGGGGATCAGCCCCAGCATTTT. Translation gives CSASGTGSVGDQPQHF.

The CDR3 loop is CASSISGSYNEQFF. The DNA for the CDR3 is TGTGCCAGCAGCATTAGCGGGAGCTACAATGAGCAGTTCTTC. J is TRBJ2-1 and V is TRBV7-3, with 9 bases identical to TRBD2. The germline gives CDR1 SGHTA, CDR2 FQGTGA. The CDR3 extends over 14 amino acids. With V trimmed by 5 bases and J by 3 bases, 2 bases remained unmatched.

V is TRBV10-3 and J is TRBJ2-7; perhaps TRBD2 as D (6 bases). The V end lost 2 bases, the J end lost 4 bases, and 12 bases lay between the germline ends. The CDR3 has 14 residues. Germline CDR1 reads ENHRY; CDR2 reads SYGVKD. The CDR3: CAISEPPGVYEQYF. CDR3 DNA sequence: TGTGCCATCAGTGAGCCCCCGGGGGTATACGAGCAGTACTTC.

This clonotype came up once. The rearrangement uses TRBV20-1 and TRBJ1-6; D is unclear. Trimming removed 7 bases at V and 0 bases at J, with 10 bases between. Per germline, CDR1 DFQATT and CDR2 SNEGSKA (reference sequence). The CDR3 totals 14 residues. CDR3: CSVELSSYNSPLHF. The CDR3 nucleotides read TGCAGTGTCGAGCTGAGCTCCTATAATTCACCCCTCCACTTT.

In its sample, this clonotype was seen once. The chain combines TRBV2 with TRBJ1-5; no clear D. CDR1 and CDR2 from the germline V gene are SNHLY and FYNNEI. Deletions cut 7 bases from V and 2 bases from J, with 9 bases between. This CDR3 contains 13 residues. The CDR3 sequence: CASTIWGNQPQHF. The CDR3 DNA is TGTGCCAGCACCATCTGGGGCAATCAGCCCCAGCATTTT.

The chain links TRBV20-1 to TRBJ2-7, with 12 bases matching TRBD2. CDR1 is DFQATT, CDR2 SNEGSKA, per germline (reference sequence). V shed 8 bases and J 6 bases; nucleotides not matched to a gene: 8. The CDR3 is 13 amino acids. CDR3 sequence reads: CSHRLAGVGEQYF. The CDR3 nucleotides are TGCAGTCACCGACTAGCGGGAGTAGGCGAGCAGTACTTC.

Comments on this clonotype: Relative to the germline gene, one junction end is altered; a read error may explain this. The J gene is TRBJ2-1, the V gene TRBV10-3; 10 nucleotides align to TRBD2. Germline V gene sequence: CDR1 ENHRY, CDR2 SYGVKD. The CDR3 runs to 21 residues. The CDR3 region is CAISDTPGASGRGIGYNEQFF. CDR3 coding DNA: TGTGCCATCAGTGATACTCCGGGGGCTAGCGGGAGAGGAATAGGCTACAATGAGCAGTTCTTT.

Ten or more counts support this clonotype. This sequence joins TRBV7-8 and TRBJ1-1; D possibly corresponds to TRBD1 (6 bases). The CDR3 sequence is 17 residues long. V lost 2 bases, J lost 0 bases, and 16 bases lay in between. The germline CDR1 and CDR2 sequences are SGHVS and FQNEAQ. The CDR3 sequence: CASSLSQGGTMNTEAFF. CDR3 nucleotide sequence: TGTGCCAGCAGCTTATCACAGGGAGGAACCATGAACACTGAAGCTTTCTTT. Using reference TRBV7-8 and TRBJ1-1 for the parts outside the CDR3, the full variable domain is GAGVSQSPRYKVAKRGQDVALRCDPISGHVSLFWYQQALGQGPEFLTYFQNEAQLDKSGLPSDRFFAERPEGSVSTLKIQRTQQEDSAVYLCASSLSQGGTMNTEAFFGQGTRLTVV.

As regards this clonotype: A much larger clone sits a single nucleotide away, making a read error possible. This chain links TRBV19 with TRBJ2-3; 8 bases are shared with TRBD1. Germline V lookup: CDR1 LNHDA, CDR2 SQIVND (reference sequence). The CDR3 is made up of 14 amino acids. The CDR3 loop reads CASTPDRVPDTQCF. The CDR3 nucleotides read TGTGCCAGTACCCCGGACAGGGTCCCAGATACGCAGTGTTTT.

This chain connects TRBV2 to TRBJ1-2, with D maybe TRBD1 (5 bases). The CDR3 runs to 12 residues. The germline gives CDR1 SNHLY, CDR2 FYNNEI. With 2 bases removed from V and 7 bases from J, the gap between germline ends came to 8 bases. The CDR3 loop is CASSEQGFGYTF. The CDR3 nucleotides are TGTGCCAGCAGTGAACAGGGTTTTGGCTACACCTTC. The complete variable domain, with remaining parts taken from reference TRBV2 and TRBJ1-2, reads EPEVTQTPSHQVTQMGQEVILRCVPISNHLYFYWYRQILGQKVEFLVSFYNNEISEKSEIFDDQFSVERPDGSNFTLKIRSTKLEDSAMYFCASSEQGFGYTFGSGTRLTVV.

This clonotype was seen more than once but under ten times. J is TRBJ1-5 and V is TRBV7-8; D not resolved. The CDR3 has 13 amino acids. Germline lookup yields CDR1 SGHVS and CDR2 FQNEAQ. V lost 1 base and J lost 3, with 4 bases in between. CDR3 sequence: CASSLGTNQPQHF. DNA of the CDR3: TGTGCCAGCAGCTTAGGTACCAATCAGCCCCAGCATTTT.

The genes are TRBV6-1 and TRBJ2-5; D may correspond to TRBD1 or TRBD2 (5 bases each). Germline CDR1 reads MNHNS; CDR2 reads SASEGT. The CDR3 loop spans 15 amino acids. V shed 7 bases and J shed 5 bases, with 20 bases lying between them. The CDR3, as DNA: TGTGCCAGCAAACCCCGGGACCAATGGGGGGAGACCCAGTACTTC. Its translation: CASKPRDQWGETQYF.